This T cell receptor beta chain was observed in a study of spatial heterogeneity in lung cancer. V lost 1 base, J lost 8 bases, and 11 bases stayed unmatched. The CDR3 has 16 amino acids. CDR1 and CDR2 (germline): LGHNA, YNFKEQ. TCRdb independently ran MiXCR on the 5' RACE reads; one entry per CDR3 protein. The data contain about 23,000 distinct CDR3 sequences, about 5.1% of them singletons. This clonotype has a count of ten or more. Time point meaning: sample taken at primary tumor resection. Extraction of whole RNA from tumor, nontumor lung or frozen PBMC preceded unsorted sequencing. The chain uses TRBV4-2 and TRBJ2-3; TRBD2 matches at 8 bases. The material sequenced was PBMCs, taken at surgery. The clonotype was recovered from a male donor with early-stage non-small cell lung cancer. CDR3 sequence: CASSQGDSGERATQYF. CDR3 coding DNA: TGTGCCAGCAGCCAAGGGGATAGCGGGGAGCGAGCTACGCAGTATTTT.